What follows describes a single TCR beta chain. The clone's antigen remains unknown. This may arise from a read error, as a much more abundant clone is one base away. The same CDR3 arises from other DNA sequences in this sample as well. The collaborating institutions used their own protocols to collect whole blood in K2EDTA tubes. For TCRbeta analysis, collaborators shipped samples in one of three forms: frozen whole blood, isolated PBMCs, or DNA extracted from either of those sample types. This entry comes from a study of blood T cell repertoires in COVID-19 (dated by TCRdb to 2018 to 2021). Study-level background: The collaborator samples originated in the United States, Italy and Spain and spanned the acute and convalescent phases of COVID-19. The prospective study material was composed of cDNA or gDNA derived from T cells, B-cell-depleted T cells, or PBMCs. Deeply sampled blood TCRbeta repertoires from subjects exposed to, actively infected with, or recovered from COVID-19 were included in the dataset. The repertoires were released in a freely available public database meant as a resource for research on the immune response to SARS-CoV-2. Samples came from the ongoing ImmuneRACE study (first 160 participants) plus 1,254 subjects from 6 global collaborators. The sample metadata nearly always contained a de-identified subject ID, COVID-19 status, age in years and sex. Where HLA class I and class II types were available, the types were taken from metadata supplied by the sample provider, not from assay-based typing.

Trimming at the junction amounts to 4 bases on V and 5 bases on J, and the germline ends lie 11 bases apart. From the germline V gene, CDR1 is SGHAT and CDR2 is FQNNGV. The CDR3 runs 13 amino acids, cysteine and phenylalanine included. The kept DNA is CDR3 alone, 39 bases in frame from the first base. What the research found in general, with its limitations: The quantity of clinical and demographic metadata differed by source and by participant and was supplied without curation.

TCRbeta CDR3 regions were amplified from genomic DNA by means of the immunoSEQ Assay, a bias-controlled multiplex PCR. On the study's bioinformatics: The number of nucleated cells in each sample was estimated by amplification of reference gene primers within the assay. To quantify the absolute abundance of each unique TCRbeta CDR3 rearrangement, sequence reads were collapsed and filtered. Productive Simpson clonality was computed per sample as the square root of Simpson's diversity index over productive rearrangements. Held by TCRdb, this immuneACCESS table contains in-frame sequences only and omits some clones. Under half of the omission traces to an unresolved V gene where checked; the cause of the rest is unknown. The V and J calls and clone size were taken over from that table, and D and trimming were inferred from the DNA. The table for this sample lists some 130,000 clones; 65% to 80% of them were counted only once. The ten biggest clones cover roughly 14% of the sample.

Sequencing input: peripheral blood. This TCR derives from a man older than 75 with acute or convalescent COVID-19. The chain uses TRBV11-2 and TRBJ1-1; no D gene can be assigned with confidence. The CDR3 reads CASSSGRRTEAFF. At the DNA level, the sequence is TGTGCCAGCAGCTCGGGTAGAAGGACTGAAGCTTTCTTT.